These T cell receptor beta chains were read from a single sample in a study of T-cell reconstitution after alpha-beta-depleted transplantation in children. TCRdb used MiXCR to reprocess the PCR reads, holding one entry per CDR3 protein. Of about 230,000 distinct CDR3 sequences listed, around 11% are singletons. The source was PBMCs from the stem cell graft donor, collected from the stem cell graft. The receptors come from a human donor who donated a stem cell graft to a child with acute lymphoblastic leukemia. Each CDR3 is given with its conserved first and last residue. A D gene is named only where the DNA matches it firmly. Clone size is stated in some rows and not others, as once, few, many or a class when expanded.

size	D	J	V	CDR3	DNA
many	.	TRBJ1-4	TRBV4-3	CASSQDLQGSEKLFF	TGCGCCAGCAGCCAAGATTTACAGGGCAGCGAAAAACTGTTTTTT
many	TRBD1	TRBJ2-7	TRBV7-9	CASSLDSGQIVPEQYF	TGTGCCAGCAGCTTGGACTCGGGACAGATCGTACCCGAGCAGTACTTC
few	.	TRBJ2-7	TRBV30	CAWSVAKSEQYF	TGTGCCTGGAGTGTAGCCAAGAGCGAGCAGTACTTC
many	.	TRBJ1-4	TRBV29-1	CSVSSEGWRKLFF	TGCAGCGTCTCTTCCGAGGGTTGGAGAAAACTGTTTTTT
many	TRBD2	TRBJ2-7	TRBV7-9	CASSPGTSGEQYF	TGTGCCAGCAGCCCAGGGACTAGCGGCGAGCAGTACTTC
many	.	TRBJ1-1	TRBV12-3/TRBV12-4	CASSLSTGVGEAFF	TGTGCCAGCAGTCTTTCGACCGGGGTCGGAGAAGCTTTCTTT
many	.	TRBJ1-2	TRBV20-1	CSAYSTVNYGYTF	TGCAGTGCTTATTCGACTGTTAACTATGGCTACACCTTC
many	.	TRBJ2-1	TRBV20-1	CSAPPRNEQFF	TGCAGTGCCCCCCCTCGGAATGAGCAGTTCTTC
many	.	TRBJ2-2	TRBV24-1	CATSDPFGGPAGELFF	TGTGCCACCAGTGACCCTTTTGGAGGGCCCGCCGGGGAGCTGTTTTTT
many	.	TRBJ1-1	TRBV28	CASSQWENTEAFF	TGTGCCAGCAGTCAGTGGGAGAACACTGAAGCTTTCTTT
many	.	TRBJ2-1	TRBV5-1	CASSHLGQYNEQFF	TGCGCCAGCAGCCATTTGGGTCAATACAATGAGCAGTTCTTC
many	.	TRBJ2-3	TRBV7-2	CASSQGTFRDTQYF	TGTGCCAGCAGCCAGGGGACTTTCAGAGATACGCAGTATTTT
many	TRBD1	TRBJ2-7	TRBV27	CASSSIGTGIHEQYF	TGTGCCAGCAGTTCGATCGGGACAGGGATCCACGAGCAGTACTTC
many	.	TRBJ1-2	TRBV7-2	CAGQEGGDYGYTF	TGTGCCGGCCAGGAGGGGGGGGACTATGGCTACACCTTC
.	TRBD2	TRBJ2-7	TRBV19	CASSITPPGLAPHEQYF	TGTGCCAGTAGTATAACTCCGCCGGGACTAGCACCTCACGAGCAGTACTTC
many	.	TRBJ2-1	TRBV4-3	CASSQDQAVEQFF	TGCGCCAGCAGCCAAGATCAGGCGGTCGAGCAGTTCTTC
many	.	TRBJ2-5	TRBV7-2	CASSLGWQAQETQYF	TGTGCCAGCAGCTTAGGGTGGCAGGCACAAGAGACCCAGTACTTC
many	TRBD1	TRBJ1-1	TRBV30	CAWSVYDRDSTEAFF	TGTGCCTGGAGTGTATACGACAGGGATAGCACTGAAGCTTTCTTT
many	.	TRBJ1-1	TRBV20-1	CSFTSGQAFF	TGCAGTTTCACATCCGGCCAAGCTTTCTTT
many	.	TRBJ1-1	TRBV3-1	CASSPLGANTEAFF	TGTGCCAGCAGCCCACTGGGGGCGAACACTGAAGCTTTCTTT
many	.	TRBJ2-3	TRBV12-3/TRBV12-4	CASSPERALDTQYF	TGTGCCAGCAGTCCGGAGAGGGCGCTAGATACGCAGTATTTT
many	.	TRBJ2-3	TRBV7-2	CATRGGTDTQYF	TGTGCCACCAGGGGGGGCACAGATACGCAGTATTTT
many	TRBD2	TRBJ2-3	TRBV20-1	CSAVGTSGKLDTQYF	TGCAGTGCCGTAGGGACTAGCGGGAAACTGGATACGCAGTATTTT
many	TRBD2	TRBJ2-1	TRBV12-3/TRBV12-4	CASSQPGTSGISNEQFF	TGTGCCAGCAGCCAGCCCGGGACTAGCGGGATCAGCAATGAGCAGTTCTTC
many	TRBD2	TRBJ2-1	TRBV20-1	CSARTSGRLHNEQFF	TGCAGTGCTAGGACTAGCGGGAGGCTCCACAATGAGCAGTTCTTC
.	.	TRBJ2-1	TRBV10-3	CAIRVRGTKGDEQFF	TGTGCCATCAGGGTCCGCGGGACCAAAGGGGATGAGCAGTTCTTC
many	TRBD2	TRBJ2-7	TRBV6-2/TRBV6-3	CASSLIPGLSLPYEQYF	TGTGCCAGCAGTTTAATCCCGGGACTATCCCTTCCATACGAGCAGTACTTC
many	TRBD1	TRBJ1-1	TRBV4-2	CASSQDRQGGFF	TGTGCCAGCAGCCAAGATAGACAGGGTGGGTTCTTT
few	.	TRBJ2-7	TRBV6-1	CASSPTGRSSYEQYF	TGTGCCAGCAGCCCTACAGGTCGGAGCTCCTACGAGCAGTACTTC
few	.	TRBJ2-7	TRBV12-3/TRBV12-4	CASSLDLSSYEQYF	TGTGCCAGCAGTCTCGACCTGAGCTCCTACGAGCAGTACTTC
many	.	TRBJ2-7	TRBV3-1	CASTTEGYEQYF	TGTGCCAGCACCACAGAGGGCTACGAGCAGTACTTC
many	TRBD1	TRBJ1-2	TRBV29-1	CSGGQGNYGYTF	TGCAGCGGGGGACAGGGTAACTATGGCTACACCTTC
many	.	TRBJ2-3	TRBV7-2	CASSLGHASTDTQYF	TGTGCCAGCAGCCTGGGTCATGCTAGCACAGATACGCAGTATTTT
many	.	TRBJ1-1	TRBV10-3	CAISDARRGKNTEAFF	TGTGCCATCAGTGATGCGAGAAGGGGGAAGAACACTGAAGCTTTCTTT
many	.	TRBJ1-6	TRBV25-1	CASSGTGPSYNSPLHF	TGTGCCAGCAGTGGCACAGGGCCGTCCTATAATTCACCCCTCCACTTT
many	TRBD2	TRBJ2-7	TRBV9	CASSEGLADSYEQYF	TGTGCCAGCAGCGAGGGACTAGCGGACTCCTACGAGCAGTACTTC
many	.	TRBJ1-1	TRBV27	CASSFGTSTEAFF	TGTGCCAGCAGTTTTGGGACCAGCACTGAAGCTTTCTTT
many	TRBD1	TRBJ1-1	TRBV12-3/TRBV12-4	CASDYRGQGTEAFF	TGTGCCAGCGATTACAGGGGGCAGGGCACTGAAGCTTTCTTT
.	TRBD2	TRBJ2-1	TRBV12-3/TRBV12-4	CAITLSSGIPITPYNEQFF	TGTGCCATCACCCTATCTAGCGGGATCCCGATTACCCCCTACAATGAGCAGTTCTTC
.	.	TRBJ2-1	TRBV3-1	CASSPQHLAYNEQFF	TGTGCCAGCAGCCCACAACACCTAGCATACAATGAGCAGTTCTTC
many	.	TRBJ2-1	TRBV28	CASSFFPSSNEQFF	TGTGCCAGCAGTTTCTTTCCTAGCAGCAATGAGCAGTTCTTC
many	TRBD1	TRBJ1-1	TRBV9	CASSGDRAGTEAFF	TGTGCCAGCAGCGGAGACAGGGCCGGCACGGAAGCTTTCTTT
many	.	TRBJ2-7	TRBV6-1	CASSRAKGFYEQYF	TGTGCCAGCAGTCGTGCTAAGGGGTTCTACGAGCAGTACTTC
many	.	TRBJ1-1	TRBV20-1	CSARDNQGHTEAFF	TGCAGTGCTAGAGATAACCAGGGGCACACTGAAGCTTTCTTT
many	.	TRBJ1-2	TRBV24-1	CATSDRNYGYTF	TGTGCCACCAGTGACAGGAACTATGGCTACACCTTC
many	.	TRBJ2-2	TRBV27	CASTLDRPNTGELFF	TGTGCCAGCACCCTCGACAGACCGAACACCGGGGAGCTGTTTTTT
.	.	TRBJ2-3	TRBV18	CASSSGETDTQYF	TGTGCCAGCTCGTCAGGGGAAACAGATACGCAGTATTTT
many	.	TRBJ1-5	TRBV5-5	CASSVSRGENQPQHF	TGTGCCAGCAGCGTAAGCCGGGGGGAGAATCAGCCCCAGCATTTT
many	.	TRBJ2-7	TRBV20-1	CSARQDPSYEQYF	TGCAGTGCTCGACAGGATCCTTCGTACGAGCAGTACTTC
many	TRBD2	TRBJ2-3	TRBV20-1	CSAPARGGTSTDTQYF	TGCAGTGCCCCCGCTCGCGGGGGAACAAGCACAGATACGCAGTATTTT
many	.	TRBJ2-5	TRBV6-2/TRBV6-3	CASSYKGHQETQYF	TGTGCCAGCAGTTACAAGGGTCACCAAGAGACCCAGTACTTC